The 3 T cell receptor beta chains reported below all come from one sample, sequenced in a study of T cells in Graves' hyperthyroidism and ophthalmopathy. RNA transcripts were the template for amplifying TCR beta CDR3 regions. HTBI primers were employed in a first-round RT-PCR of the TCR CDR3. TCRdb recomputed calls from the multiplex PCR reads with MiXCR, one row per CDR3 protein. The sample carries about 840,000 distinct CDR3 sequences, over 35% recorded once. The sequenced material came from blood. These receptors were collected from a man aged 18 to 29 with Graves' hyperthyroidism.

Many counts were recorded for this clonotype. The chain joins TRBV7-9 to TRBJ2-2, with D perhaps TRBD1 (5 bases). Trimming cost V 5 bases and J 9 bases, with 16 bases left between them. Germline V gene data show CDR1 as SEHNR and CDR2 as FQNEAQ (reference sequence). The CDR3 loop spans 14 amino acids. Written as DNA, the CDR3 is TGTGCCAGCAGCCCTGGCAGGGTGGACCGGGAGCTGTTTTTT. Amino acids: CASSPGRVDRELFF.

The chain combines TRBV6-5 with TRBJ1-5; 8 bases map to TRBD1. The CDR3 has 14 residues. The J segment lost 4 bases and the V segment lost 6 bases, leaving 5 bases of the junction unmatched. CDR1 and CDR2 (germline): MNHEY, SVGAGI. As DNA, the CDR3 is TGTGCCAGCAGCCAACAGGGGGTTAATCAGCCCCAGCATTTT. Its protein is CASSQQGVNQPQHF.

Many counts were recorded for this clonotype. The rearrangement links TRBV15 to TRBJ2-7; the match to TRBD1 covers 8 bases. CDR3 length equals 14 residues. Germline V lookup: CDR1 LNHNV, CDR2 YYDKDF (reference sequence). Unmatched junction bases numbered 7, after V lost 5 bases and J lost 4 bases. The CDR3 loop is CATSPWTGNYEQYF. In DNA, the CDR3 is TGTGCCACCAGCCCGTGGACAGGGAATTACGAGCAGTACTTC.